These 7 T cell receptor beta chains share one sample of origin, sequenced in a study of patients and donors after allogeneic stem cell transplantation. TCRdb passed the RT-PCR reads through MiXCR, listing each CDR3 protein once. This sample has more than 850,000 distinct CDR3 sequences, with more than 15% found just once. The sequencing input was blood, either unsorted or a sorted T cell fraction (not recorded which). All receptors come from a human donor who was either an allogeneic HSCT recipient or a stem cell or donor lymphocyte infusion donor (not recorded which). It is not recorded whose cells these are; they may come from a transplant donor.

The chain uses TRBV15 and TRBJ1-1; no clear D gene. There are 13 residues in the CDR3. Germline V gene lookup returns CDR1 LNHNV and CDR2 YYDKDF (reference sequence). Trimming took off 7 bases at V and 4 bases at J, with 13 bases between the two ends. The CDR3 loop reads CATNPGRRTEAFF. CDR3 bases: TGTGCCACCAACCCAGGACGTCGCACTGAAGCTTTCTTT.

The sample holds a few counts of this clonotype. The CDR3 is CAIGEGHQETQYF. The CDR3 region has the DNA TGTGCCATCGGGGAAGGACATCAAGAGACCCAGTACTTC. The chain combines TRBV10-3 with TRBJ2-5; tentatively, D is TRBD1 (5 bases). The germline V gene encodes CDR1 ENHRY and CDR2 SYGVKD. The CDR3 contains 13 residues. The germline V and J ends were trimmed by 8 bases and 2 bases, with 12 bases remaining between them.

V gene TRBV12-3 or TRBV12-4 combines with J gene TRBJ2-7; D gene uncertain. The V end lost 5 bases, the J end lost 6 bases, and 11 bases lay between the germline ends. The CDR3 is made up of 12 amino acids. Here the CDR3 DNA reads TGTGCCAGCAGTCCCCGACAATTCGAGCAGTACTTC. It translates to CASSPRQFEQYF.

The V call is TRBV29-1, the J call TRBJ1-1, with D possibly being TRBD1 (5 bases). The germline V and J ends were trimmed by 5 bases and 0 bases, with 7 bases remaining between them. CDR3 length: 12 amino acids. Germline CDR1 reads SQVTM; CDR2 reads ANQGSEA. The CDR3 here is CSVRGMNTEAFF. CDR3 DNA sequence: TGCAGCGTTCGGGGCATGAACACTGAAGCTTTCTTT.

This clonotype was recorded many times. The chain carries TRBV4-3 and TRBJ1-5, with D unclear. The CDR3 is made up of 14 amino acids. The ends were cut back, 0 bases at V and 4 bases at J, with 7 bases in the middle. CDR1 and CDR2 from the germline V gene are LGHNA and YSLEER. The CDR3 reads CASSQDVGNQPQHF. CDR3 DNA: TGCGCCAGCAGCCAAGATGTAGGGAATCAGCCCCAGCATTTT.

V and J are TRBV27 and TRBJ1-1, with D possibly TRBD1 on 6 matching bases. V lost 5 bases, J lost 0 bases, and 22 bases lay in between. The CDR3 has 18 amino acids. Germline V CDR1 and CDR2: MNHEY, SMNVEV (reference sequence). The CDR3 DNA is TGTGCCAGCAGTCCGCAAGCGGTCCGACAGGCGATGAACACTGAAGCTTTCTTT. Translating it yields CASSPQAVRQAMNTEAFF.

The chain carries TRBV29-1 and TRBJ1-4; D remains ambiguous. Germline V gene data show CDR1 as SQVTM and CDR2 as ANQGSEA. The CDR3 extends over 13 amino acids. V was cut by 5 bases and J by 4 bases, with 11 bases left in between. In DNA form, the CDR3 reads TGCAGCGTTACCGGACGGAATAATGAAAAACTGTTTTTT. Translating gives CSVTGRNNEKLFF.